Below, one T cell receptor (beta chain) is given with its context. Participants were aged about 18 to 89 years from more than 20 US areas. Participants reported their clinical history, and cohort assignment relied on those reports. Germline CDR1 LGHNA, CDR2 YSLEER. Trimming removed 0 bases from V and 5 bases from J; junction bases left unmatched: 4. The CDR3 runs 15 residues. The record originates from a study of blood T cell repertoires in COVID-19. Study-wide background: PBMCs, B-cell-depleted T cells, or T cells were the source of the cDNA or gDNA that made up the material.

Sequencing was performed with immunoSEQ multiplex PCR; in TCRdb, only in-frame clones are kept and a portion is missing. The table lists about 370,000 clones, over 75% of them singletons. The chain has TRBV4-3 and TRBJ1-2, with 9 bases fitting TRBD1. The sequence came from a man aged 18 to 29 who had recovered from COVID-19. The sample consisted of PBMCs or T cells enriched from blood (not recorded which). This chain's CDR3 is CASSQDSGQGYGYTF. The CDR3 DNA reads TGCGCCAGCAGCCAAGATTCCGGACAGGGGTATGGCTACACCTTC.